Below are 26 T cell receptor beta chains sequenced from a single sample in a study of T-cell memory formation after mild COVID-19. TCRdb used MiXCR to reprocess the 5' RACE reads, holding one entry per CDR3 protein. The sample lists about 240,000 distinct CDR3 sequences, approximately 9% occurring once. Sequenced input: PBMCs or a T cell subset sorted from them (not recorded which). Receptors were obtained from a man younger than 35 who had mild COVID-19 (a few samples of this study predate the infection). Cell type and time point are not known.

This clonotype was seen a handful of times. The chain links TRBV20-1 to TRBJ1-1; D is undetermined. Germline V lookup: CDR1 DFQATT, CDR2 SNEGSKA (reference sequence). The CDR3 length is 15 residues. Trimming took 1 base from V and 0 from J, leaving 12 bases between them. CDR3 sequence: CSARAHLGLNTEAFF. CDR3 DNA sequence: TGCAGTGCTAGAGCCCATTTAGGGCTGAACACTGAAGCTTTCTTT.

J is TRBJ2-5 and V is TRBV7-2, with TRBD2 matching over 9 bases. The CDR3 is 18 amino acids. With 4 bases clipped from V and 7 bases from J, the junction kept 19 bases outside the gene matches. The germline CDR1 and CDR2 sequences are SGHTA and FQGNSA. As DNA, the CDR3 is TGTGCCAGCAGCTGGAAGTACGTCGCTAGCGGGGAGCCGGGGACCCAGTACTTC. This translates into CASSWKYVASGEPGTQYF. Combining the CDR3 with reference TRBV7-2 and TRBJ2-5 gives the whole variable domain GAGVSQSPSNKVTEKGKDVELRCDPISGHTALYWYRQSLGQGLEFLIYFQGNSAPDKSGLPSDRFSAERTGGSVSTLTIQRTQQEDSAVYLCASSWKYVASGEPGTQYFGPGTRLLVL.

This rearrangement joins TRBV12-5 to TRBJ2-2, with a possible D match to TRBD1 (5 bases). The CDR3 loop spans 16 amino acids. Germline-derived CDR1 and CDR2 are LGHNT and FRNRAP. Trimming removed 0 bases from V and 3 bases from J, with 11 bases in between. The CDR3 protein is CASGLVKGRDTGELFF. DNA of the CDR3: TGTGCTAGTGGTTTGGTAAAGGGCAGGGACACCGGGGAGCTGTTTTTT.

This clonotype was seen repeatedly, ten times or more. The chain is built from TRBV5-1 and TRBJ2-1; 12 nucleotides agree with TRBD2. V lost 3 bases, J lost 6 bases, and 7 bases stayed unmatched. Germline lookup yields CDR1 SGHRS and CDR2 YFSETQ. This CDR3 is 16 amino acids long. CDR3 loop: CASSSPGTSGFNEQFF. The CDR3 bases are TGCGCCAGCAGCTCCCCCGGGACTAGCGGGTTCAATGAGCAGTTCTTC. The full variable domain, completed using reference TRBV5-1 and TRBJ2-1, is KAGVTQTPRYLIKTRGQQVTLSCSPISGHRSVSWYQQTPGQGLQFLFEYFSETQRNKGNFPGRFSGRQFSNSRSEMNVSTLELGDSALYLCASSSPGTSGFNEQFFGPGTRLTVL.

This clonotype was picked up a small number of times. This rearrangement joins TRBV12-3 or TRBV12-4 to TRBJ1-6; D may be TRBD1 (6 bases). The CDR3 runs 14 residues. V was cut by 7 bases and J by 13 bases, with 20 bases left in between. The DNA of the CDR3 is TGTGCCAGCACTGCCGGACAGCCCGCGAAGCCCCTCCACTTT. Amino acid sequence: CASTAGQPAKPLHF.

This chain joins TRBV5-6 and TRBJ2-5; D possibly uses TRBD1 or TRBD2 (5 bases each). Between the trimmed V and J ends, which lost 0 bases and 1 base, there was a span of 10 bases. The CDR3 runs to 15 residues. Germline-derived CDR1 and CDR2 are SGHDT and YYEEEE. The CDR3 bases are TGTGCCAGCAGCTTGGGGGACGGACTCCAAGAGACCCAGTACTTC. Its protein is CASSLGDGLQETQYF.

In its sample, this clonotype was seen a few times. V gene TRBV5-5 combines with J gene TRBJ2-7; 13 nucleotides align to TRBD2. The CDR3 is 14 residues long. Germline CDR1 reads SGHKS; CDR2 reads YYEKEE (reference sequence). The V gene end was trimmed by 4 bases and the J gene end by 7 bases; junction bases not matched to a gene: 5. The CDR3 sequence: CASSHGLAGEEQYV. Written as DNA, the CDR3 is TGTGCCAGCAGCCACGGACTAGCGGGGGAGGAGCAGTACGTC.

The CDR3, as DNA: TGTGCCAGCAGCTTACCCCCGGGGACCTACGAGCAGTACTTC. Its translation is CASSLPPGTYEQYF. The chain combines TRBV7-2 with TRBJ2-7, with TRBD2 as a possible D gene (5 bases). This CDR3 is 14 amino acids long. Germline V gene lookup returns CDR1 SGHTA and CDR2 FQGNSA. The V end lost 2 bases, the J end lost 2 bases, and 10 bases lay between the germline ends. Together with reference TRBV7-2 and TRBJ2-7, the CDR3 gives the full variable domain: GAGVSQSPSNKVTEKGKDVELRCDPISGHTALYWYRQSLGQGLEFLIYFQGNSAPDKSGLPSDRFSAERTGGSVSTLTIQRTQQEDSAVYLCASSLPPGTYEQYFGPGTRLTVT.

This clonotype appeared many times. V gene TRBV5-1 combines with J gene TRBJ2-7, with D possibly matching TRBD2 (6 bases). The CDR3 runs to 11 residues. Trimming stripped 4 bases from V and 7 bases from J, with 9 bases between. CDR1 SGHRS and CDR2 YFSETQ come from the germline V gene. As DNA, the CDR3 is TGCGCCAGCAGCGGAGGACTAGAGCAGTACTTC. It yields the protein CASSGGLEQYF. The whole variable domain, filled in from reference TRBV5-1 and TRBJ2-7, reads KAGVTQTPRYLIKTRGQQVTLSCSPISGHRSVSWYQQTPGQGLQFLFEYFSETQRNKGNFPGRFSGRQFSNSRSEMNVSTLELGDSALYLCASSGGLEQYFGPGTRLTVT.

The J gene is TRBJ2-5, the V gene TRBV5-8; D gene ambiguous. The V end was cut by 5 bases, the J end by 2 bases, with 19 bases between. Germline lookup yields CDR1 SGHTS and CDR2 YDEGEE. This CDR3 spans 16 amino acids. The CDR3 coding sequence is TGTGCCAGCAGTGAGTTCTTCCCAGAGACACAAGAGACCCAGTACTTC. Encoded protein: CASSEFFPETQETQYF.

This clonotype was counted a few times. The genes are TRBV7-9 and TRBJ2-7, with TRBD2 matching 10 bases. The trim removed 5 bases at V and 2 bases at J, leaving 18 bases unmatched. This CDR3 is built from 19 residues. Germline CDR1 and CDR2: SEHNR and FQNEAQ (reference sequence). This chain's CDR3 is CASSPASVAGGIPPYEQYF. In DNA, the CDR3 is TGTGCCAGCAGCCCCGCCTCGGTAGCGGGGGGAATACCGCCCTACGAGCAGTACTTC.

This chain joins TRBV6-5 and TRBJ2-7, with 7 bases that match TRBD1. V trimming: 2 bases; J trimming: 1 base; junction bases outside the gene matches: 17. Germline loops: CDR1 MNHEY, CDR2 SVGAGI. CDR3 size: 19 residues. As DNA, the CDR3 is TGTGCCAGCAGTTACAAGAGGGGGCTTGATCCGGGCCCTTCCTACGAGCAGTACGTC. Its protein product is CASSYKRGLDPGPSYEQYV.

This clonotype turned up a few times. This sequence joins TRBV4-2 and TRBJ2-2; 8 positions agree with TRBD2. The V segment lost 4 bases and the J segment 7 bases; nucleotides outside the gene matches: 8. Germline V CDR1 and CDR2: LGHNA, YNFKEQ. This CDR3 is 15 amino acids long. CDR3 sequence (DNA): TGTGCCAGCAGCCCCGCCGGGGGGGTACACGGGGAGCTGTTTTTT. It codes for CASSPAGGVHGELFF.

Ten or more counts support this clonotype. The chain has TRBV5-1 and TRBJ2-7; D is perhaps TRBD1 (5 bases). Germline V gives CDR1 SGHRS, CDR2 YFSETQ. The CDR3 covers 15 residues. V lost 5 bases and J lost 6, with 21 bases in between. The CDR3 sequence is CASSPGALNLGEQYF. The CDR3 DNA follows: TGCGCCAGCAGTCCTGGGGCCCTCAATTTAGGCGAGCAGTACTTC.

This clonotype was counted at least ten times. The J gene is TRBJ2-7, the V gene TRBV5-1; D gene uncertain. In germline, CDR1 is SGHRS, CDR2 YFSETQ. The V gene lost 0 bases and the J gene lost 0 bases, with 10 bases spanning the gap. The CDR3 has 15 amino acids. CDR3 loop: CASSLAWLDSYEQYF. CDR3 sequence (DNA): TGCGCCAGCAGCTTGGCCTGGCTGGACTCCTACGAGCAGTACTTC. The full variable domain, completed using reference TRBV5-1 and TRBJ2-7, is KAGVTQTPRYLIKTRGQQVTLSCSPISGHRSVSWYQQTPGQGLQFLFEYFSETQRNKGNFPGRFSGRQFSNSRSEMNVSTLELGDSALYLCASSLAWLDSYEQYFGPGTRLTVT.

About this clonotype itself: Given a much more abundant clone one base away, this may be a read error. CDR3 protein: CASSSGQGDGYTF. In nucleotides, the CDR3 is TGCGCCAGCAGCTCCGGACAGGGGGATGGCTACACCTTC. The rearrangement uses TRBV5-1 and TRBJ1-2, with 10 bases that match TRBD1. V lost 3 bases to trimming and J lost 6 bases; unmatched junction nucleotides: 2. Germline lookup yields CDR1 SGHRS and CDR2 YFSETQ. The CDR3 consists of 13 residues.

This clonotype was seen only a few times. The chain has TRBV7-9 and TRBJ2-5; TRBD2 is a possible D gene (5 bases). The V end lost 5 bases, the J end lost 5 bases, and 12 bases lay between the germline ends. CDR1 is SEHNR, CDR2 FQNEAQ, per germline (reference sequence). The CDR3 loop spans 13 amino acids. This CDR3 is CASSKLGGETQYF. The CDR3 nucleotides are TGTGCCAGCAGCAAGTTGGGCGGGGAGACCCAGTACTTC.

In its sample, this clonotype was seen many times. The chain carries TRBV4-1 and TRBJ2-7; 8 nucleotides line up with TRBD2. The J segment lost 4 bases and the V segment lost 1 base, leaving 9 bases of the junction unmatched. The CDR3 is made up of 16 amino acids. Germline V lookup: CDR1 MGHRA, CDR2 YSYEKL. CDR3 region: CASSQGGASGRYEQYF. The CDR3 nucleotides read TGCGCCAGCAGCCAAGGAGGGGCGAGCGGGAGATACGAGCAGTACTTC.

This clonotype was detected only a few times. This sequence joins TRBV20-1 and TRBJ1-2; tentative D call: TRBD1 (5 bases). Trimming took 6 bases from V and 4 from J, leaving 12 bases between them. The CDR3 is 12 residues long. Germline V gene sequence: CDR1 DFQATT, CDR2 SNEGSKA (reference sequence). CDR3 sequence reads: CSAPDSPYGYTF. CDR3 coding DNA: TGCAGTGCACCAGACAGTCCCTATGGCTACACCTTC.

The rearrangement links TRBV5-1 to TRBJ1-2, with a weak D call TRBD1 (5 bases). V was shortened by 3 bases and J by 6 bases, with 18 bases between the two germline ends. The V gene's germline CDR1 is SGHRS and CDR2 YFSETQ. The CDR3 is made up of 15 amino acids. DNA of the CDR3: TGCGCCAGCAGCTCAAGCAACAGGAAGGAGGATGGCTACACCTTC. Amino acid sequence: CASSSSNRKEDGYTF.

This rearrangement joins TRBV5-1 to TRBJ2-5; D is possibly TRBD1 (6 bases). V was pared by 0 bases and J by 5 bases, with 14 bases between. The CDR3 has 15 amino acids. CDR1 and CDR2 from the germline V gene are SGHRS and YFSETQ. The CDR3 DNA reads TGCGCCAGCAGCTTGGGCCAGGGGATTCAGGAGACCCAGTACTTC. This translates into CASSLGQGIQETQYF.

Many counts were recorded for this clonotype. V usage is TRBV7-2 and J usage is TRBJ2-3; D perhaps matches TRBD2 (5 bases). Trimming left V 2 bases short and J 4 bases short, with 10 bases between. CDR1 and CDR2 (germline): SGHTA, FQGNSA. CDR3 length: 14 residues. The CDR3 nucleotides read TGTGCCAGCAGCTTAAGGAGGTCGCCAGATACGCAGTATTTT. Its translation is CASSLRRSPDTQYF. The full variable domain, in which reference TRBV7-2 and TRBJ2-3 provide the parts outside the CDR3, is GAGVSQSPSNKVTEKGKDVELRCDPISGHTALYWYRQSLGQGLEFLIYFQGNSAPDKSGLPSDRFSAERTGGSVSTLTIQRTQQEDSAVYLCASSLRRSPDTQYFGPGTRLTVL.

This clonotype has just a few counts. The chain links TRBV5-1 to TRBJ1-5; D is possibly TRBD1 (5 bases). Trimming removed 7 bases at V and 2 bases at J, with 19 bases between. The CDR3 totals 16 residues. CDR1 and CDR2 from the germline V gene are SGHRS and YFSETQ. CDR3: CASRPGGTAGNQPQHF. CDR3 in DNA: TGCGCCAGCCGCCCCGGGGGGACGGCAGGCAATCAGCCCCAGCATTTT.

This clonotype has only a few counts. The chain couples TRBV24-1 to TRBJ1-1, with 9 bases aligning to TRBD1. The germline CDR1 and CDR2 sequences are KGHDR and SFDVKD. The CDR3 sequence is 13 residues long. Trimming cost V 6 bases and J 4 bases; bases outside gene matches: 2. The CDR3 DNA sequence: TGTGCCACCAGTAAGACAGGGGGCACTGAAGCTTTCTTT. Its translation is CATSKTGGTEAFF.

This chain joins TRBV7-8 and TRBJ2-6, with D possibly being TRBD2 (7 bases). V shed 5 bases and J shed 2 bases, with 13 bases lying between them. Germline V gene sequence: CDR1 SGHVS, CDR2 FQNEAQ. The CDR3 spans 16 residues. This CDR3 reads CASSLGGGPGANVLTF. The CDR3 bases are TGTGCCAGCAGCCTAGGGGGGGGCCCTGGGGCCAACGTCCTGACTTTC.

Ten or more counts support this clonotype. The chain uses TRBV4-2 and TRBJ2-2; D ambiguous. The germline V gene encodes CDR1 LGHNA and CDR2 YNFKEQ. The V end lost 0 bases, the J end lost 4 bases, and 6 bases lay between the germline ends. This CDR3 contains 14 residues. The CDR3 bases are TGTGCCAGCAGCCAAGAGCAAGTCACCGGGGAGCTGTTTTTT. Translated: CASSQEQVTGELFF.